The TCR beta chain under discussion was sequenced for a study of CD8 T cells in ankylosing spondylitis. Note on this clonotype: Its antigen is still unknown.

Quantitative molecular-barcoded 5'-RACE generated the TCR beta libraries. TCRdb re-analysed the 5' RACE reads in MiXCR, keeping a single row per CDR3 protein. This table holds some 290,000 distinct CDR3 sequences, around 18% found once. Trimming took 6 bases from V and 6 from J; bases not matched to a gene: 6. Per the germline V gene, CDR1 is SQVTM and CDR2 is ANQGSEA. The CDR3 is 12 amino acids. Study-level findings and limits: Reactive arthritis synovial fluid and blood previously showed some of these motif variants. The clones that were linked to disease were reported to be significantly enriched in matched synovial fluid samples from ankylosing spondylitis patients. It appeared that ankylosing spondylitis blood was characterized by a TCR beta motif of about eight highly homologous variants.

The sequence was obtained from a male donor with ankylosing spondylitis or in good health (not recorded which). The chain recombines TRBV29-1 with TRBJ1-2; TRBD1 agrees at 8 bases. The sequenced sample consisted of blood, either unsorted or a sorted T cell fraction (not recorded which). The CDR3 is CSVQTGDDGYTF. DNA for the CDR3: TGCAGCGTCCAGACAGGGGACGATGGCTACACCTTC.